Presented here are 30 T cell receptor beta chains from one specimen sequenced in a study of blood T cell repertoires in COVID-19. The table came from immunoSEQ multiplex PCR; TCRdb's copy has only in-frame clones and leaves some out. The sample includes a few hundred thousand clones, approximately 87% of them seen just once. Sequencing was performed on peripheral blood. The receptors come from a man aged 60 to 75 with acute or convalescent COVID-19.

In its sample, this clone was seen a few times. The rearrangement uses TRBV6-5 and TRBJ1-2, with 7 bases fitting TRBD1. With 6 bases clipped from V and 3 bases from J, the junction kept 7 bases outside the gene matches. Germline-derived CDR1 and CDR2 are MNHEY and SVGAGI. The CDR3 loop spans 14 amino acids. The CDR3: CASSPTGDYYGYTF. The CDR3 DNA is TGTGCCAGCAGCCCCACAGGGGATTACTATGGCTACACCTTC.

This rearrangement joins TRBV5-4 to TRBJ2-1; 10 bases fit TRBD1. Germline CDR1 and CDR2: SGHNT and YYREEE (reference sequence). The V gene end was trimmed by 4 bases and the J gene end by 6 bases; junction bases not matched to a gene: 7. The CDR3 loop spans 15 amino acids. The CDR3 DNA is TGTGCCAGCAGCCGACAGGGGGCGATTCTCAATGAGCAGTTCTTC. It yields the protein CASSRQGAILNEQFF.

The rearrangement joins TRBV19 to TRBJ1-1; D is undetermined. V lost 3 bases and J lost 1, with 6 bases in between. The CDR3 totals 13 residues. Per germline, CDR1 LNHDA and CDR2 SQIVND (reference sequence). CDR3 amino acids: CASSMGTNTEAFF. DNA of the CDR3: TGTGCCAGTAGTATGGGCACGAACACTGAAGCTTTCTTT.

The chain's CDR3 is CASSQDLAGAETQYF. CDR3 nucleotides: TGTGCCAGCAGCCAAGATTTAGCGGGAGCAGAGACCCAGTACTTC. The rearrangement links TRBV3-1 (or the pseudogene TRBV3-2) to TRBJ2-5; 9 bases map to TRBD2. V shed 0 bases and J 4 bases; nucleotides not matched to a gene: 3. This CDR3 comprises 15 residues. Per the germline V gene, CDR1 is LGHDT and CDR2 is YNNKEL (reference sequence).

In DNA form, the CDR3 reads TGTGCCAGCAGTTTCCAGGGGCAGGGTGAAGCTTTCTTT. Its protein is CASSFQGQGEAFF. The chain combines TRBV28 with TRBJ1-1, with D possibly TRBD1 on 6 matching bases. Looked up from germline, CDR1 is MDHEN and CDR2 is SYDVKM. The CDR3 runs to 13 residues. V was shortened by 3 bases and J by 7 bases, with 12 bases between the two germline ends.

In DNA form, the CDR3 reads TGTGCCAGCAGCCGAAGATTTGGGGAGTACACTGAAGCTTTCTTT. Its protein is CASSRRFGEYTEAFF. V usage is TRBV11-2 and J usage is TRBJ1-1; D call uncertain. V gave up 5 bases and J gave up 3 bases, with 16 bases separating them. The CDR3 is made up of 15 amino acids. Germline CDR1 SGHAT, CDR2 FQNNGV.

CDR3: CASSSTGFHTEAFF. CDR3 coding DNA: TGTGCCAGCAGCTCAACAGGGTTTCACACTGAAGCTTTCTTT. The chain carries TRBV11-3 and TRBJ1-1; maybe TRBD1 (6 bases). V lost 4 bases and J 3 bases, leaving 12 bases between the germline ends. This CDR3 is 14 amino acids long. The germline V gene has CDR1 SGHNT and CDR2 YENEEA.

A single count supports this clone. The V gene is TRBV27, the J gene TRBJ1-1, with 7 bases that match TRBD1. Germline CDR1 and CDR2: MNHEY and SMNVEV (reference sequence). The CDR3 extends over 12 amino acids. V was pared by 4 bases and J by 6 bases, with 2 bases of the junction left unmatched. This CDR3 is CASSYTGAEAFF. The DNA for the CDR3 is TGTGCCAGCAGTTACACAGGGGCTGAAGCTTTCTTT.

The chain joins TRBV28 to TRBJ2-7; D might be TRBD2 (5 bases). CDR1 MDHEN and CDR2 SYDVKM come from the germline V gene. The CDR3 runs 13 residues. Trimming shortened V by 6 bases and J by 3 bases, and 12 bases separated the two germline ends. The CDR3 region is CASRKTGYYEQYF. CDR3 in DNA: TGTGCCAGCAGAAAGACGGGGTACTACGAGCAGTACTTC. The full variable domain, with the rest looked up from reference TRBV28 and TRBJ2-7, is DVKVTQSSRYLVKRTGEKVFLECVQDMDHENMFWYRQDPGLGLRLIYFSYDVKMKEKGDIPEGYSVSREKKERFSLILESASTNQTSMYLCASRKTGYYEQYFGPGTRLTVT.

The chain recombines TRBV2 with TRBJ1-4; the D gene is possibly TRBD1 (5 bases). Trimming stripped 6 bases from V and 5 bases from J, with 16 bases between. CDR1 and CDR2 from the germline V gene are SNHLY and FYNNEI. The CDR3 runs to 15 residues. The DNA for the CDR3 is TGTGCCAGCAGAGTTCCCAGGGCGGGGAATGAAAAACTGTTTTTT. As protein: CASRVPRAGNEKLFF.

CDR3 DNA sequence: TGTGCCAGCAGCCTAATGGTATCCAATGAGCAGTTCTTC. This gives the protein CASSLMVSNEQFF. This chain connects TRBV7-9 to TRBJ2-1, with D hard to call. The germline V gene has CDR1 SEHNR and CDR2 FQNEAQ (reference sequence). V was shortened by 5 bases and J by 6 bases, with 11 bases between the two germline ends. This CDR3 is 13 amino acids long.

The chain combines TRBV6-2 or TRBV6-3 with TRBJ2-1; a possible D gene is TRBD2 (6 bases). Germline values: CDR1 MNHEY, CDR2 SVGEGT. The CDR3 consists of 15 residues. V was clipped by 4 bases and J by 4 bases, with 14 bases between them. The CDR3 is CASSLPGTRYNEQFF. Written as DNA, the CDR3 is TGTGCCAGCAGTTTACCCGGGACTCGGTACAATGAGCAGTTCTTC.

DNA of the CDR3: TGTGCCAGCAGCTTGTATGGCGGCACTGAAGCTTTCTTT. This gives the protein CASSLYGGTEAFF. The chain combines TRBV5-5 with TRBJ1-1; D ambiguous. The V gene lost 1 base and the J gene lost 4 bases, with 8 bases spanning the gap. The CDR3 runs to 13 residues. From germline, CDR1 is SGHKS and CDR2 YYEKEE (reference sequence).

V is TRBV5-1 and J is TRBJ1-6; the D is unclear. Trimming cost V 4 bases and J 8 bases, with 13 bases left between them. The germline V gene encodes CDR1 SGHRS and CDR2 YFSETQ. The CDR3 is 14 amino acids. The CDR3 DNA is TGCGCCAGCAGCCTCAGAGGAGGTGATTCACCCCTCCACTTT. Its protein is CASSLRGGDSPLHF.

The genes are TRBV27 and TRBJ1-5; 11 positions agree with TRBD1. CDR3 length: 16 residues. CDR1 and CDR2 from the germline V gene are MNHEY and SMNVEV (reference sequence). V lost 6 bases, J lost 7 bases, and 11 bases stayed unmatched. The chain's CDR3 is CASSPSIGQGAQPQHF. The CDR3 DNA sequence: TGTGCCAGCAGCCCATCGATTGGACAGGGGGCACAGCCCCAGCATTTT.

The chain has TRBV9 and TRBJ1-6; 7 bases map to TRBD1. Germline V gives CDR1 SGDLS, CDR2 YYNGEE. CDR3 length equals 14 residues. The trim removed 0 bases at V and 7 bases at J, leaving 1 base unmatched. CDR3 amino acids: CASSVGDRNSPLHF. The CDR3 coding sequence is TGTGCCAGCAGCGTAGGGGACAGAAATTCACCCCTCCACTTT.

This sequence joins TRBV25-1 and TRBJ2-7; 7 positions match TRBD1. With 6 bases clipped from V and 5 bases from J, the junction kept 7 bases outside the gene matches. CDR1 and CDR2 (germline): MGHDK, SYGVNS. This CDR3 has 13 residues. CDR3 DNA sequence: TGTGCCAGCAGCCCACAGGGGTTCCACGAGCAGTACTTC. Translating gives CASSPQGFHEQYF.

CDR3 sequence: CASKPAGATNTEAFF. The CDR3 DNA follows: TGTGCCAGTAAACCCGCAGGGGCAACGAACACTGAAGCTTTCTTT. The rearrangement uses TRBV2 and TRBJ1-1, with D maybe TRBD1 (6 bases). This CDR3 has 15 residues. Trimming cost V 9 bases and J 1 base, with 18 bases left between them. Per the germline V gene, CDR1 is SNHLY and CDR2 is FYNNEI.

The V gene is TRBV19, the J gene TRBJ2-7, with D maybe TRBD1 (6 bases). V lost 2 bases, J lost 4 bases, and 12 bases lay in between. The CDR3 contains 14 residues. Germline V gene data show CDR1 as LNHDA and CDR2 as SQIVND (reference sequence). CDR3 DNA sequence: TGTGCCAGTAGTATATCAGGGGAACTGTACGAGCAGTACTTC. This encodes CASSISGELYEQYF.

This rearrangement joins TRBV4-1 to TRBJ2-1; 8 bases line up with TRBD1. Trimming at V came to 3 bases and at J to 6 bases, leaving 7 bases not matched to a gene. CDR1 and CDR2 from the germline V gene are MGHRA and YSYEKL. This CDR3 spans 15 amino acids. CDR3 sequence: CASSHAQGAGNEQFF. The DNA for the CDR3 is TGCGCCAGCAGCCATGCTCAGGGGGCAGGCAATGAGCAGTTCTTC.

The chain links TRBV28 to TRBJ2-7, with D hard to call. The CDR3 is 14 residues long. CDR1 MDHEN and CDR2 SYDVKM come from the germline V gene. Trimming left V 6 bases short and J 0 bases short, with 12 bases between. The CDR3 here is CASSERHFSYEQYF. The CDR3 region has the DNA TGTGCCAGCAGCGAAAGACACTTCTCCTACGAGCAGTACTTC.

This clone is a singleton in its sample. J is TRBJ2-1 and V is TRBV18; a weak D match, TRBD1 (6 bases). CDR3 length: 14 amino acids. Trimming took 3 bases from V and 4 from J, leaving 10 bases between them. The V gene's germline CDR1 is KGHSH and CDR2 LQKENI. CDR3: CASSPNRVYNEQFF. The CDR3 DNA is TGTGCCAGCTCACCCAACAGGGTGTACAATGAGCAGTTCTTC.

The gene calls are TRBV5-8 and TRBJ1-2; unclear D gene. Germline V gives CDR1 SGHTS, CDR2 YDEGEE. The CDR3 has 14 residues. Between the trimmed V and J ends, which lost 0 bases and 2 bases, there was a span of 8 bases. CDR3 sequence reads: CASSLGEGNYGYTF. The CDR3, as DNA: TGTGCCAGCAGCTTGGGGGAGGGAAACTATGGCTACACCTTC.

The CDR3 DNA reads as TGTGCCAGCAGCTTGGGATTTACAGGGTGGGAGACCCAGTACTTC. This translates into CASSLGFTGWETQYF. The chain has TRBV5-6 and TRBJ2-5; tentatively, D is TRBD1 (6 bases). The germline CDR1 and CDR2 sequences are SGHDT and YYEEEE. This CDR3 is built from 15 residues. Between the trimmed V and J ends, which lost 0 bases and 5 bases, there was a span of 14 bases.

This clone appeared a few times. V gene TRBV11-3 combines with J gene TRBJ2-1, with 7 nucleotides matching TRBD2. The CDR3 has 15 residues. Germline lookup yields CDR1 SGHNT and CDR2 YENEEA. V dropped 4 bases and J dropped 6; count of bases not matched to a gene: 9. The CDR3 coding sequence is TGTGCCAGCAGCTCCCGGACTAGGCAGACCAATGAGCAGTTCTTC. This codes for CASSSRTRQTNEQFF.

The CDR3 bases are TGTGCCAGCCTAGGGGTCTATGGCTACACCTTC. It translates to CASLGVYGYTF. The genes are TRBV6-5 and TRBJ1-2; the D gene is possibly TRBD1 (5 bases). Germline lookup yields CDR1 MNHEY and CDR2 SVGAGI. There are 11 residues in the CDR3. V was pared by 8 bases and J by 4 bases, with 8 bases between.

The chain couples TRBV18 to TRBJ2-7; no firm D call. The V gene's germline CDR1 is KGHSH and CDR2 LQKENI. This CDR3 is built from 14 residues. The germline V and J ends were trimmed by 1 base and 0 bases, with 7 bases remaining between them. The DNA of the CDR3 is TGTGCCAGCTCACCACTCGGAGCCTCCTACGAGCAGTACTTC. Protein: CASSPLGASYEQYF.

The chain is built from TRBV18 and TRBJ2-5, with TRBD2 matching 7 bases. Germline V lookup: CDR1 KGHSH, CDR2 LQKENI. This CDR3 spans 14 amino acids. Unmatched junction bases numbered 6, after V lost 4 bases and J lost 4 bases. The CDR3 here is CASSRRERGETQYF. The CDR3, as DNA: TGTGCCAGCTCACGGCGGGAGCGAGGAGAGACCCAGTACTTC.

The rearrangement uses TRBV10-3 and TRBJ1-1; D perhaps matches TRBD1 (5 bases). Trimming shortened V by 10 bases and J by 6 bases, and 18 bases separated the two germline ends. CDR1 is ENHRY and CDR2 is SYGVKD in the germline V gene. The CDR3 has 13 residues. CDR3 bases: TGTGCCAACCAATTTTCGGAGGGGTCTGAAGCTTTCTTT. It yields the protein CANQFSEGSEAFF.

The J gene is TRBJ1-2, the V gene TRBV30, with D hard to call. The germline gives CDR1 GTSNPN, CDR2 SVGIG (reference sequence). This CDR3 comprises 11 residues. Trimming removed 4 bases at V and 6 bases at J, with 9 bases between. The DNA for the CDR3 is TGTGCCTGGATTCTTGTCGATGGCTACACCTTC. Its translation is CAWILVDGYTF.